Below, 23 T cell receptor beta chains from the same sample are listed, as sequenced in a study of CD8 T cells in ankylosing spondylitis. One entry per CDR3 protein results from TCRdb running MiXCR on the 5' RACE reads. Counted here are approximately 100,000 distinct CDR3 sequences, about 8.3% occurring once; the ten biggest clones make up about 9.6%. Sequencing was performed on blood, either unsorted or a sorted T cell fraction (not recorded which). These TCRs come from a male donor with ankylosing spondylitis or in good health (not recorded which).

In its sample, this clonotype was seen many times. The chain couples TRBV29-1 to TRBJ2-5, with a weak D call TRBD1 (6 bases). This CDR3 region has 13 residues. Trimming removed 6 bases from V and 4 bases from J, with 15 bases in between. Looked up from germline, CDR1 is SQVTM and CDR2 is ANQGSEA. The chain's CDR3 is CSVGAGATETQYF. Written as DNA, the CDR3 is TGCAGCGTGGGGGCAGGGGCTACAGAGACCCAGTACTTC.

This clonotype was seen at least ten times. This chain links TRBV7-9 with TRBJ1-4; D not resolved. Trimming left V 3 bases short and J 5 bases short, with 10 bases between. The CDR3 runs 14 residues. Germline CDR1 and CDR2: SEHNR and FQNEAQ (reference sequence). CDR3 region: CASSFDGFNEKLFF. The DNA for the CDR3 is TGTGCCAGCAGCTTCGACGGCTTCAATGAAAAACTGTTTTTT.

This clonotype was seen many times. The V call is TRBV5-6, the J call TRBJ2-3, with D perhaps TRBD2 (5 bases). The CDR3 spans 14 residues. V shed 3 bases and J shed 2 bases, with 10 bases lying between them. Germline V gene sequence: CDR1 SGHDT, CDR2 YYEEEE. In DNA form, the CDR3 reads TGTGCCAGCAGCTCCGGGGTCGCCACAGATACGCAGTATTTT. Amino acids: CASSSGVATDTQYF.

This clonotype was seen ten or more times. The chain is built from TRBV20-1 and TRBJ2-7; tentative D call: TRBD2 (6 bases). The germline V and J ends were trimmed by 3 bases and 2 bases, with 20 bases remaining between them. The CDR3 is 16 amino acids. The germline V gene has CDR1 DFQATT and CDR2 SNEGSKA (reference sequence). The CDR3, as DNA: TGCAGTGCTAGCTCTAGCGAGATTGAGGGCCCCTACGAGCAGTACTTC. This gives the protein CSASSSEIEGPYEQYF.

V usage is TRBV6-5 and J usage is TRBJ1-2; TRBD1 is a possible D gene (5 bases). V shed 0 bases and J shed 4 bases, with 6 bases lying between them. The germline V gene encodes CDR1 MNHEY and CDR2 SVGAGI. The CDR3 has 13 residues. CDR3 coding DNA: TGTGCCAGCAGTTACTCGGGGCCCTATGGCTACACCTTC. Translated, it gives CASSYSGPYGYTF.

The table lists this clonotype with a few counts. The rearrangement uses TRBV7-2 and TRBJ1-3; D is unresolved. Germline V gene data show CDR1 as SGHTA and CDR2 as FQGNSA. V lost 0 bases to trimming and J lost 3 bases, with 3 bases between them. The CDR3 is 13 residues long. CDR3 sequence reads: CASSLAHGNTIYF. The CDR3 DNA reads TGTGCCAGCAGCTTAGCGCATGGAAACACCATATATTTT.

This clonotype was seen a few times. The chain carries TRBV19 and TRBJ2-1; a weak D match, TRBD2 (6 bases). V was shortened by 1 base and J by 0 bases, with 10 bases between the two germline ends. Per the germline V gene, CDR1 is LNHDA and CDR2 is SQIVND (reference sequence). This CDR3 is 16 amino acids long. The CDR3 here is CASSIAAGSSYNEQFF. The CDR3 DNA follows: TGTGCCAGTAGTATAGCGGCGGGGTCCTCCTACAATGAGCAGTTCTTC.

Many counts were recorded for this clonotype. The CDR3 DNA sequence: TGTGCCACAGGGGGTCTACCCTACGAGCAGTACTTC. It encodes CATGGLPYEQYF. This chain joins TRBV6-5 and TRBJ2-7, with 7 bases fitting TRBD1. J was trimmed by 2 bases and V by 10 bases; bases with no gene match: 5. CDR3 length: 12 amino acids. From germline, CDR1 is MNHEY and CDR2 SVGAGI.

There are many counts of this clonotype. The rearrangement uses TRBV10-2 and TRBJ1-1; the D is unclear. The V end was cut by 1 base, the J end by 7 bases, with 10 bases between. The CDR3 consists of 13 residues. The germline CDR1 and CDR2 sequences are WSHSY and SAAADI. CDR3 amino acids: CASSEFGRDEAFF. CDR3 in DNA: TGCGCCAGCAGTGAGTTCGGACGGGATGAAGCTTTCTTT.

This clonotype has a count of ten or more. This chain links TRBV5-1 with TRBJ2-3; no reliable D call. From germline, CDR1 is SGHRS and CDR2 YFSETQ. The CDR3 length is 14 residues. Trimming removed 4 bases from V and 9 bases from J, with 18 bases in between. DNA of the CDR3: TGCGCCAGCAGCCCCTCCCCGCCTGCGGAGACGCAGTATTTT. This gives the protein CASSPSPPAETQYF.

This clonotype was seen many times. The chain is built from TRBV11-1 and TRBJ1-2; possible D gene TRBD1, 6 bases. The CDR3 spans 12 residues. The germline V gene encodes CDR1 SGHAT and CDR2 FQDESV (reference sequence). Trimming removed 6 bases at V and 8 bases at J, with 13 bases between. As DNA, the CDR3 is TGTGCCAGCAGGCACACAGGGAACGGCTACACCTTC. Translated: CASRHTGNGYTF. Using reference TRBV11-1 and TRBJ1-2 for the parts outside the CDR3, the full variable domain is EAEVAQSPRYKITEKSQAVAFWCDPISGHATLYWYRQILGQGPELLVQFQDESVVDDSQLPKDRFSAERLKGVDSTLKIQPAELGDSAMYLCASRHTGNGYTFGSGTRLTVV.

V is TRBV18 and J is TRBJ1-5, with D possibly matching TRBD1 (5 bases). V lost 3 bases and J lost 3, with 12 bases in between. This CDR3 spans 15 amino acids. In germline, CDR1 is KGHSH, CDR2 LQKENI. CDR3 DNA: TGTGCCAGCTCACCTTTAGGGGACCTCAATCAGCCCCAGCATTTT. Amino acids: CASSPLGDLNQPQHF.

Many counts were recorded for this clonotype. J is TRBJ2-3 and V is TRBV6-2 or TRBV6-3; D gene uncertain. The CDR3 sequence is 11 residues long. The V end was cut by 2 bases, the J end by 4 bases, with 1 base between. The germline CDR1 and CDR2 sequences are MNHEY and SVGEGT. The CDR3 loop reads CASSYPDTQYF. The CDR3, as DNA: TGTGCCAGCAGTTACCCAGATACGCAGTATTTT.

This clonotype has ten or more counts. The chain combines TRBV7-2 with TRBJ1-5, with 7 bases fitting TRBD1. The CDR3 runs to 14 residues. Trimming at V came to 5 bases and at J to 1 base, leaving 2 bases not matched to a gene. Germline V gene data show CDR1 as SGHTA and CDR2 as FQGNSA. CDR3 sequence reads: CASSQGGSNQPQHF. The CDR3, as DNA: TGTGCCAGCAGCCAGGGGGGCAGCAATCAGCCCCAGCATTTT.

This clonotype has at least ten counts. The chain joins TRBV7-8 to TRBJ1-3; D is uncertain. This CDR3 region has 17 residues. Germline CDR1 reads SGHVS; CDR2 reads FQNEAQ. The V end lost 7 bases, the J end lost 0 bases, and 19 bases lay between the germline ends. The chain's CDR3 is CASTTLGSEFSGNTIYF. CDR3 bases: TGTGCCAGCACCACTCTTGGCAGTGAATTCTCTGGAAACACCATATATTTT. Drawing the rest from reference TRBV7-8 and TRBJ1-3, the complete variable domain is GAGVSQSPRYKVAKRGQDVALRCDPISGHVSLFWYQQALGQGPEFLTYFQNEAQLDKSGLPSDRFFAERPEGSVSTLKIQRTQQEDSAVYLCASTTLGSEFSGNTIYFGEGSWLTVV.

This clonotype was found a few times. This sequence joins TRBV29-1 and TRBJ1-2; D call uncertain. Germline values: CDR1 SQVTM, CDR2 ANQGSEA. This CDR3 region has 12 residues. Trimming removed 3 bases at V and 4 bases at J, with 9 bases between. The CDR3 loop reads CSVEVVLYGYTF. CDR3 in DNA: TGCAGCGTTGAGGTCGTCCTCTATGGCTACACCTTC.

There are many counts of this clonotype. This chain joins TRBV12-3 or TRBV12-4 and TRBJ1-2, with D hard to call. Trimming took off 6 bases at V and 0 bases at J, with 11 bases between the two ends. CDR3 length: 14 residues. The CDR3 DNA follows: TGTGCCAGCAGCCCCGTGGGCCCTAACTATGGCTACACCTTC. It translates to CASSPVGPNYGYTF.

The chain has TRBV20-1 and TRBJ2-7; D gene ambiguous. There are 13 residues in the CDR3. Trimming left V 3 bases short and J 3 bases short, with 12 bases between. The germline gives CDR1 DFQATT, CDR2 SNEGSKA (reference sequence). The DNA for the CDR3 is TGCAGTGCTAGTCCGGGTGGGTACTACGAGCAGTACTTC. Its protein is CSASPGGYYEQYF.

Many counts were recorded for this clonotype. The chain has TRBV9 and TRBJ1-2, with D possibly being TRBD1 (6 bases). V was clipped by 0 bases and J by 7 bases, with 16 bases between them. Germline CDR1 reads SGDLS; CDR2 reads YYNGEE. This CDR3 spans 15 amino acids. CDR3 protein: CASSVGEGGVSGYTF. CDR3 bases: TGTGCCAGCAGCGTAGGCGAGGGGGGCGTCTCTGGCTACACCTTC.

This clonotype occurred many times. The chain joins TRBV7-2 to TRBJ1-5; D gene unclear. Deletions cut 5 bases from V and 1 base from J, with 9 bases between. Germline values: CDR1 SGHTA, CDR2 FQGNSA. The CDR3 runs to 14 residues. The CDR3: CASSLGLSNQPQHF. The CDR3 DNA reads as TGTGCCAGCAGCCTAGGGTTGAGCAATCAGCCCCAGCATTTT.

Ten or more counts support this clonotype. The chain uses TRBV4-3 and TRBJ2-3; weak D call: TRBD2 (6 bases). Germline CDR1 and CDR2: LGHNA and YSLEER. V was shortened by 1 base and J by 3 bases, with 17 bases between the two germline ends. The CDR3 totals 17 residues. This CDR3 is CASSQALTSTRTDTQYF. Here the CDR3 DNA reads TGCGCCAGCAGCCAAGCCCTGACTAGTACGAGAACAGATACGCAGTATTTT.

Many counts were recorded for this clonotype. The junction and the germline gene differ at one end; a read error may be behind it. The rearrangement uses TRBV4-2 and TRBJ2-7; D is undetermined. Germline CDR1 LGHNA, CDR2 YNFKEQ. This CDR3 spans 13 amino acids. CDR3 nucleotides: TGTGCCAGCAGCCAAGATAACGAAAGGCAGCAGAACTTC. This encodes CASSQDNERQQNF.

This clonotype has ten or more counts. The chain uses TRBV5-1 and TRBJ2-3, with 9 positions matching TRBD2. This CDR3 contains 15 residues. Losses at the gene ends were 2 bases for V and 1 base for J; bases not matched to a gene: 2. Germline loops: CDR1 SGHRS, CDR2 YFSETQ. In DNA, the CDR3 is TGCGCCAGCAGCTTCCGCGGGAGGGGCACAGATACGCAGTATTTT. Translating it yields CASSFRGRGTDTQYF.